This T cell receptor beta chain is drawn from a study of long-term antiretroviral therapy in people with HIV. Sequencing used immunoSEQ v3.0 at survey level. TCRdb keeps only in-frame clones here, not all; method: immunoSEQ multiplex PCR. The profile shows more than 20,000 clones, more than 80% of them singletons. The CDR3 runs to 18 residues. Germline V gene lookup returns CDR1 MNHEY and CDR2 SMNVEV (reference sequence). Trimming shortened V by 2 bases and J by 0 bases, and 17 bases separated the two germline ends. This TCR was sampled from a man in his forties with HIV. The sample here was unsorted PBMCs, taken 0.5 years before starting antiretroviral therapy. The genes are TRBV27 and TRBJ1-5; D not certain. The CDR3 protein is CASSLKGNRADSNQPQHF. The CDR3 DNA reads TGTGCCAGCAGTTTAAAGGGCAATCGGGCCGATAGCAATCAGCCCCAGCATTTT.